This record covers a single TCR beta chain. No antigen is known for it. These data originate in a study of cytomegalovirus exposure and HLA in healthy donors. Profiling relied on immunoSEQ multiplex PCR, and the TCRdb table lists in-frame clones only, not all of them. The profile shows some 200,000 clones, 65% to 90% of them singletons. Separate from the roughly 670-subject first cohort, the approximately 120-subject validation cohort was the one that the donors belonged to. Study-wide points: Most TCR sequences were rare, but some public TCRs occurred in many donors.

CDR1 is MNHEY and CDR2 is SVGAGI in the germline V gene. This CDR3 is built from 14 residues. Trimming took off 2 bases at V and 7 bases at J, with 11 bases between the two ends. The rearrangement links TRBV6-5 to TRBJ1-4, with D perhaps matching TRBD1 (6 bases). The sample was PBMCs. The TCR originated in a woman in her twenties or thirties in good health and CMV-seropositive. CDR3 region: CASSYLGAGEKLFF. DNA for the CDR3: TGTGCCAGCAGTTACCTGGGGGCGGGTGAAAAACTGTTTTTT.